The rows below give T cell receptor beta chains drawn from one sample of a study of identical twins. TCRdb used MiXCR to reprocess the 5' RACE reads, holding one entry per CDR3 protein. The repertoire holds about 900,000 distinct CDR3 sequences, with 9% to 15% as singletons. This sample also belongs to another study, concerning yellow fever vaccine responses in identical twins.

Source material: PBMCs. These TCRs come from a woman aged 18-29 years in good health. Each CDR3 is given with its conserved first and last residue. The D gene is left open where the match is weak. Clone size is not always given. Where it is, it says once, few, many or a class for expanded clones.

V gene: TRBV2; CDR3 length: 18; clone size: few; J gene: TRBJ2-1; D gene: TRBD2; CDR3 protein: CASSPTASSGGSYNEQFF; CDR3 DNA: TGTGCCAGCAGTCCGACCGCCTCTAGCGGGGGCTCCTACAATGAGCAGTTCTTC
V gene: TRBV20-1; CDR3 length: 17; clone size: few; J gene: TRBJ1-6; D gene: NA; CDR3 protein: CSARDQTDPLPHSPLHF; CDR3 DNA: TGCAGTGCTAGAGATCAGACGGACCCCCTACCCCATTCACCCCTCCACTTT
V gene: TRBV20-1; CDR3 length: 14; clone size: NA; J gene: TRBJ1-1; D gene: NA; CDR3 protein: CSARQGVMNTEAFF; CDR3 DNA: TGCAGTGCTAGACAGGGTGTCATGAACACTGAAGCTTTCTTT
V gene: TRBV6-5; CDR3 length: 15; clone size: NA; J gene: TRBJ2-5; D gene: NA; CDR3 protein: CASSYSTGVEETQYF; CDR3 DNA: TGTGCCAGCAGTTACTCGACGGGAGTGGAAGAGACCCAGTACTTC
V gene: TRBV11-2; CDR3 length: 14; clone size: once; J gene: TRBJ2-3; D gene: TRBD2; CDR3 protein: CATTSGGTKFPQYF; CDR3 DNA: TGTGCCACGACTAGCGGGGGGACCAAGTTTCCGCAGTATTTT
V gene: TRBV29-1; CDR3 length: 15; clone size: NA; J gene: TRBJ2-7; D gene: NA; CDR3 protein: CSVEGQPGTSYEQYF; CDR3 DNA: TGCAGCGTTGAGGGCCAACCCGGGACTTCCTACGAGCAGTACTTC
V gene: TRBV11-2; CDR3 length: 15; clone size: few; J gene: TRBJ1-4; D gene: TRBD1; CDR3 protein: CASSIQGPRNEKLFF; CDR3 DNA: TGTGCCAGCAGCATACAGGGGCCCCGTAATGAAAAACTGTTTTTT
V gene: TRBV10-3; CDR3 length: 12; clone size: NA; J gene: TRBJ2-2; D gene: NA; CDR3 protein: CVSGPNTGELFF; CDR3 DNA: TGTGTCAGCGGCCCGAACACCGGGGAGCTGTTTTTT
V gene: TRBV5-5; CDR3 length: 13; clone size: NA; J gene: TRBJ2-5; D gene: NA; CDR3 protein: CASTRDLQETQYF; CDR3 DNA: TGTGCCAGCACCCGGGACTTACAAGAGACCCAGTACTTC
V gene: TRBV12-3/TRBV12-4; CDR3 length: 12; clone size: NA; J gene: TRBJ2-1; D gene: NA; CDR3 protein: CASRPRIRGQFF; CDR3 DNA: TGTGCCAGCAGACCCCGGATCCGGGGGCAGTTCTTC
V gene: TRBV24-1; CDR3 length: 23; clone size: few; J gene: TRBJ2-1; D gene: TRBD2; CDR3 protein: CATSDSAVTGTSGRYSSYNEQFF; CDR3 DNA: TGTGCCACCAGTGACTCTGCCGTCACCGGGACTAGCGGGAGGTATAGCTCCTACAATGAGCAGTTCTTC
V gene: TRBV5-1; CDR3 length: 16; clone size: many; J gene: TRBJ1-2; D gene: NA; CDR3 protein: CASSLESSGRSYGYTF; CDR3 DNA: TGCGCCAGCAGCTTGGAATCCTCCGGGAGAAGCTATGGCTACACCTTC
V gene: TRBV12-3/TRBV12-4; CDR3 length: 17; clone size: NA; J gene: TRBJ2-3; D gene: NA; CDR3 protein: CASSNPPQGFITDTQYF; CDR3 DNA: TGTGCCAGCAGCAACCCACCACAGGGTTTTATCACAGATACGCAGTATTTT
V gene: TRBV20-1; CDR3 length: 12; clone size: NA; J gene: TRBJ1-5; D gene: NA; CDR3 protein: CSARRAGQPQHF; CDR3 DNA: TGCAGTGCTCGAAGGGCAGGACAGCCCCAGCATTTT
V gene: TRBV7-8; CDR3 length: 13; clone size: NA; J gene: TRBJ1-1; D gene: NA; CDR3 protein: CAAGRGYDTEAFF; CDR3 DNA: TGTGCCGCAGGTCGGGGGTACGACACTGAAGCTTTCTTT
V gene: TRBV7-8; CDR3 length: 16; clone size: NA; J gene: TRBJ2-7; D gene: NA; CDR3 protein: CASSLGGLGATYEQYF; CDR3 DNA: TGTGCCAGCAGCTTAGGTGGACTGGGCGCCACCTACGAGCAGTACTTC
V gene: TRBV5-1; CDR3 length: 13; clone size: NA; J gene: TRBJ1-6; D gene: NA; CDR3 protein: CASSREGDSPLHF; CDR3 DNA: TGCGCCAGCAGCCGAGAAGGGGATTCACCCCTCCACTTT
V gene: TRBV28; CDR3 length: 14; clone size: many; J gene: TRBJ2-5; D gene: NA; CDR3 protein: CASSPTVSKETQYF; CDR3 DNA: TGTGCCAGCAGTCCGACAGTTTCTAAAGAGACCCAGTACTTC
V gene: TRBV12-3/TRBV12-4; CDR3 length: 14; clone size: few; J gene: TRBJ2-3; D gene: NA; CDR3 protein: CASGQGAGTDTQYF; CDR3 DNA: TGTGCCAGCGGGCAAGGCGCGGGCACAGATACGCAGTATTTT
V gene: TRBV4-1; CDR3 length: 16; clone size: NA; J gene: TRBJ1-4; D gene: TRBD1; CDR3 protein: CASSQVRDRTNEKLFF; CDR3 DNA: TGCGCCAGCAGCCAAGTCCGGGACAGAACTAATGAAAAACTGTTTTTT
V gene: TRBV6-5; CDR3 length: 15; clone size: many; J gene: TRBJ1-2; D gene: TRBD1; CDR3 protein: CASSYGGTANYGYTF; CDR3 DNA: TGTGCCAGCAGTTACGGAGGGACAGCTAACTATGGCTACACCTTC
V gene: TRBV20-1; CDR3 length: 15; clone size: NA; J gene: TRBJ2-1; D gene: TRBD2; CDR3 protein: CSAKLLAGVYNEQFF; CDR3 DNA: TGCAGTGCTAAACTCCTAGCGGGGGTCTACAATGAGCAGTTCTTC
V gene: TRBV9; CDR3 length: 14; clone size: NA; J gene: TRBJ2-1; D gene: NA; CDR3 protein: CASSRDHRVGEQFF; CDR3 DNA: TGTGCCAGCAGCCGGGACCACAGGGTTGGGGAGCAGTTCTTC
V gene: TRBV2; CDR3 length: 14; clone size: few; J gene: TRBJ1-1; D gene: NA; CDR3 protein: CASSEGGSYTEAFF; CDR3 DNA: TGTGCCAGCAGTGAAGGAGGCAGTTACACTGAAGCTTTCTTT
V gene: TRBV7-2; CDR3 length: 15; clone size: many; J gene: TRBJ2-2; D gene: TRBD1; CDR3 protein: CASTPDRVVDGELFF; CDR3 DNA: TGTGCCAGCACCCCCGACAGGGTGGTAGACGGGGAGCTGTTTTTT
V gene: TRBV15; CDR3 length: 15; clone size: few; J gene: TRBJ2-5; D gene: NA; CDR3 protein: CATSPVGSPKETQYF; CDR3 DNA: TGTGCCACCAGCCCCGTCGGATCCCCAAAAGAGACCCAGTACTTC
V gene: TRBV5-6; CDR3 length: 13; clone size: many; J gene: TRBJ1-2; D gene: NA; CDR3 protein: CASSLGGPIGYTF; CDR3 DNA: TGTGCCAGCAGCTTGGGGGGGCCTATAGGCTACACCTTC
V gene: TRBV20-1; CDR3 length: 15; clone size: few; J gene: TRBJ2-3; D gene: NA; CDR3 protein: CSASRIGAPTDTQYF; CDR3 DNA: TGCAGTGCTAGTAGGATAGGGGCACCCACAGATACGCAGTATTTT
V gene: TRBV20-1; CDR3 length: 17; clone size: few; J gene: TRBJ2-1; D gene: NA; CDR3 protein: CSARVVSEPSSYNEQFF; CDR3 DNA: TGCAGTGCTAGAGTCGTTAGCGAACCCAGCTCCTACAATGAGCAGTTCTTC
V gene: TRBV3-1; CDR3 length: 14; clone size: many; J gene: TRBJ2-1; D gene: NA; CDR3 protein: CASSQGQAYNEQFF; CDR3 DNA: TGTGCCAGCAGCCAAGGGCAGGCTTACAATGAGCAGTTCTTC
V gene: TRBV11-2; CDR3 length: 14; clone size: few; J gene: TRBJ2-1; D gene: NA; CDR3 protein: CASSFLEAYNEQFF; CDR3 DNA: TGTGCCAGCAGCTTCCTTGAGGCCTACAATGAGCAGTTCTTC
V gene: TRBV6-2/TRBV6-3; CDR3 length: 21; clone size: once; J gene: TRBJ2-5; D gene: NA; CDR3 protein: CASIPGGSPNSEEELQETQYF; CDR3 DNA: TGTGCCAGCATTCCCGGGGGTAGCCCGAATAGTGAAGAGGAGCTCCAAGAGACCCAGTACTTC
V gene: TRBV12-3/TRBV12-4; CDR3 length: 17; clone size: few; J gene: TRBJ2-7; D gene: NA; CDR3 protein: CASSLVIGGGAVYEQYF; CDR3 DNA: TGTGCCAGCAGTTTAGTGATCGGAGGGGGCGCGGTCTACGAGCAGTACTTC
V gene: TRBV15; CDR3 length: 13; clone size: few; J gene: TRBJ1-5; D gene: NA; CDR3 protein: CATSRVYNQPQHF; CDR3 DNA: TGTGCCACCAGCAGAGTTTACAATCAGCCCCAGCATTTT
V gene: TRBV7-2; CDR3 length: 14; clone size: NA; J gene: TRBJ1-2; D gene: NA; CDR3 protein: CASSAVGAAYGYTF; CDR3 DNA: TGTGCCAGCAGCGCAGTTGGGGCTGCCTATGGCTACACCTTC
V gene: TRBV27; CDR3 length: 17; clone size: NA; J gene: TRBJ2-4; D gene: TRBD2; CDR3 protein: CASSPWLGEGAKNIQYF; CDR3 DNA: TGTGCCAGCAGTCCCTGGTTGGGGGAGGGAGCCAAAAACATTCAGTACTTC
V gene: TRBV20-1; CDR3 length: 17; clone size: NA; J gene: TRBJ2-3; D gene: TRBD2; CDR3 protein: CSARVPRGSGAADTQYF; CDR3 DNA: TGCAGTGCTAGAGTTCCGAGGGGTAGCGGGGCTGCAGATACGCAGTATTTT
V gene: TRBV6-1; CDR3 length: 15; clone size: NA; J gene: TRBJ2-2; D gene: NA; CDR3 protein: CASSPVSQTSGELFF; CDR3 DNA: TGTGCCAGCAGCCCCGTTAGCCAAACCTCCGGGGAGCTGTTTTTT
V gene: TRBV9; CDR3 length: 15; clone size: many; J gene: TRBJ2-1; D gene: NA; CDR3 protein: CASSVAGTTYNEQFF; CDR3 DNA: TGTGCCAGCAGCGTAGCGGGAACTACCTACAATGAGCAGTTCTTC
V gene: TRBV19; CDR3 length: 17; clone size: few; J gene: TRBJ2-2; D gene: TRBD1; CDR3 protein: CASRLKTGGTNTGELFF; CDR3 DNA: TGTGCCAGTAGACTAAAGACAGGGGGAACGAACACCGGGGAGCTGTTTTTT
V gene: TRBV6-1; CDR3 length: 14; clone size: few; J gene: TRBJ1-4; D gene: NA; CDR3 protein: CASSGGTKAEKLFF; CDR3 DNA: TGTGCCAGCAGTGGTGGGACAAAGGCTGAAAAACTGTTTTTT
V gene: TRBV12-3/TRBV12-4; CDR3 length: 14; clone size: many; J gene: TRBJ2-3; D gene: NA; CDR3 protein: CASSLTGAPDTQYF; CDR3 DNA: TGTGCCAGCAGTTTAACGGGAGCCCCAGATACGCAGTATTTT
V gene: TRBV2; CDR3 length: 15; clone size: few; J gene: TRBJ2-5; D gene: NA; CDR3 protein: CASSGTGTGGETQYF; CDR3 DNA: TGTGCCAGCTCTGGGACCGGGACCGGCGGGGAGACCCAGTACTTC